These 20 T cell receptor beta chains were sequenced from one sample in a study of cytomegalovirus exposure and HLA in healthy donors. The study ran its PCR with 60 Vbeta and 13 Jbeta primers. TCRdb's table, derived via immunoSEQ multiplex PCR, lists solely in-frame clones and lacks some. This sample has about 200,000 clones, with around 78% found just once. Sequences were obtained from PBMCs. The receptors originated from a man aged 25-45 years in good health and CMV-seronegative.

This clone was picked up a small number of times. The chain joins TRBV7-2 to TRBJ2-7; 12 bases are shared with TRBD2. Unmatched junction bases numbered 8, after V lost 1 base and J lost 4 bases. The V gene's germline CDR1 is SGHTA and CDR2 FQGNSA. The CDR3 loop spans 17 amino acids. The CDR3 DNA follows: TGTGCCAGCAGCTTAGGTCTAGCGGGAGGGCCAAGTTACGAGCAGTACTTC. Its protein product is CASSLGLAGGPSYEQYF.

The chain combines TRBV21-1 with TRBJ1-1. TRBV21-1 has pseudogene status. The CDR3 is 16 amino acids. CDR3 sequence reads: CASSKGLEGRFTEAFF. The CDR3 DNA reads TGTGCCAGCAGCAAAGGGCTGGAGGGTAGGTTCACTGAAGCTTTCTTT.

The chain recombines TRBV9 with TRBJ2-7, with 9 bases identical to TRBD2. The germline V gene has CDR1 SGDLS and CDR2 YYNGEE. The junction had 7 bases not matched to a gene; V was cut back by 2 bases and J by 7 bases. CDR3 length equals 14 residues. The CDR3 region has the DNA TGTGCCAGCAGCGTCGGGGCTAGCGGGGAAGAGCAGTACTTC. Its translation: CASSVGASGEEQYF.

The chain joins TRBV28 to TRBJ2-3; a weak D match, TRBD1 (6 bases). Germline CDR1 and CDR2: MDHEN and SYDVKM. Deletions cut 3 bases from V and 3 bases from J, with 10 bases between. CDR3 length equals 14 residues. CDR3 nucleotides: TGTGCCAGCAGTTTCCGGGACAAGACAGATACGCAGTATTTT. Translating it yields CASSFRDKTDTQYF.

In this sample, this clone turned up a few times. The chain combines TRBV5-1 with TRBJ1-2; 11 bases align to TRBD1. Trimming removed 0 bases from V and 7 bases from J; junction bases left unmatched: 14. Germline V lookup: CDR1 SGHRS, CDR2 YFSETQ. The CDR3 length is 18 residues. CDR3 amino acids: CASSLGGPPGQGESGYTF. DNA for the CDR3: TGCGCCAGCAGCTTGGGGGGGCCCCCGGGACAGGGGGAGTCTGGCTACACCTTC. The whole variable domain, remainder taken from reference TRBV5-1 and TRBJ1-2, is KAGVTQTPRYLIKTRGQQVTLSCSPISGHRSVSWYQQTPGQGLQFLFEYFSETQRNKGNFPGRFSGRQFSNSRSEMNVSTLELGDSALYLCASSLGGPPGQGESGYTFGSGTRLTVV.

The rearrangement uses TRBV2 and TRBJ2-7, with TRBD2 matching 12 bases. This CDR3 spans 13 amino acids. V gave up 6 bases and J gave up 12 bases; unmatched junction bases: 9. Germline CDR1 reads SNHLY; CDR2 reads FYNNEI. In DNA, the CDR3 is TGTGCCAGCAGCCGGCTAGCGGGAGGGTCATCGTACTTC. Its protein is CASSRLAGGSSYF.

CDR3 region: CASSWDRGGEKLFF. CDR3 DNA sequence: TGTGCCAGCAGTTGGGACAGGGGGGGTGAAAAACTGTTTTTT. J is TRBJ1-4 and V is TRBV5-5; 11 positions match TRBD1. The CDR3 contains 14 residues. Germline assignment: CDR1 SGHKS and CDR2 YYEKEE (reference sequence). V was pared by 5 bases and J by 7 bases, with 4 bases of the junction left unmatched.

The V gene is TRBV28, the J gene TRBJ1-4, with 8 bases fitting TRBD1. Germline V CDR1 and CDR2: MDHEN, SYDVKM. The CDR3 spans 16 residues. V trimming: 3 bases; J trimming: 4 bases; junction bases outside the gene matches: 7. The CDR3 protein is CASSFTGTGLNEKLFF. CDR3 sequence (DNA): TGTGCCAGCAGTTTTACCGGGACAGGACTTAATGAAAAACTGTTTTTT.

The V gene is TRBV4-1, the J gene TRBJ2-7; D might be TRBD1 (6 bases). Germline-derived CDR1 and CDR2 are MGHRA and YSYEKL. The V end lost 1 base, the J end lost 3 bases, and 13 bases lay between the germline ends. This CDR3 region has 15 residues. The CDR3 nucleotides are TGCGCCAGCAGCCAAGGGGTGGGGACAATCTACGAGCAGTACTTC. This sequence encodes CASSQGVGTIYEQYF.

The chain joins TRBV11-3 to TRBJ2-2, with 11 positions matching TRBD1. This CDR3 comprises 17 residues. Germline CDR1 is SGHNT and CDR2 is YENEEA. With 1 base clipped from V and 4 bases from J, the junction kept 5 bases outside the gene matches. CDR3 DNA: TGTGCCAGCAGCTTAGTCCCGGGACAGGGGGGCACCGGGGAGCTGTTTTTT. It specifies CASSLVPGQGGTGELFF.

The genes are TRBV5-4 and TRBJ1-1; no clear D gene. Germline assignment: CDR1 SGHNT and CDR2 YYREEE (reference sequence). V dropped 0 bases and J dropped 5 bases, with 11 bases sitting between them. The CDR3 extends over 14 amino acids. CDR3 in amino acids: CASSLGQTGTEAFF. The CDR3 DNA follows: TGTGCCAGCAGCTTGGGGCAGACGGGAACTGAAGCTTTCTTT. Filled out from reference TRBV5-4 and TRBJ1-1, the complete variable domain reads ETGVTQSPTHLIKTRGQQVTLRCSSQSGHNTVSWYQQALGQGPQFIFQYYREEENGRGNFPPRFSGLQFPNYSSELNVNALELDDSALYLCASSLGQTGTEAFFGQGTRLTVV.

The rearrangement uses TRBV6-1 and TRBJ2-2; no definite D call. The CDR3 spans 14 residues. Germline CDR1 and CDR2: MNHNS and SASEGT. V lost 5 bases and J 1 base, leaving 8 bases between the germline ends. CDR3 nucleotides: TGTGCCAGCAGTTATACAAGGAACACCGGGGAGCTGTTTTTT. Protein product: CASSYTRNTGELFF.

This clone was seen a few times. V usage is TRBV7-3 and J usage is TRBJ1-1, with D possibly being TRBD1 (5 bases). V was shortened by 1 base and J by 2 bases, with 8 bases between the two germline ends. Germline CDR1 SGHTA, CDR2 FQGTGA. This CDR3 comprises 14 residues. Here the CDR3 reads CASSLSGTNTEAFF. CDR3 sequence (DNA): TGTGCCAGCAGCTTAAGTGGGACTAACACTGAAGCTTTCTTT.

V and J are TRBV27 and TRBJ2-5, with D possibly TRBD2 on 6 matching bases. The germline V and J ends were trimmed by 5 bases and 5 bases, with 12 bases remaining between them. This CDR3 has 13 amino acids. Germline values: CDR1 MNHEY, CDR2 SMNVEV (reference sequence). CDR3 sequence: CASSPGTRETQYF. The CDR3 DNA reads TGTGCCAGCAGTCCAGGGACTCGGGAGACCCAGTACTTC.

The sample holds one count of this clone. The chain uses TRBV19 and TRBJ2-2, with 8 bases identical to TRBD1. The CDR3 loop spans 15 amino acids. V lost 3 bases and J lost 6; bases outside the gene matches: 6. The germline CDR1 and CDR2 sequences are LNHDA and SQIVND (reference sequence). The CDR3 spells CASSIGQGSAGELFF. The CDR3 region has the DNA TGTGCCAGTAGTATTGGACAGGGTAGTGCCGGGGAGCTGTTTTTT.

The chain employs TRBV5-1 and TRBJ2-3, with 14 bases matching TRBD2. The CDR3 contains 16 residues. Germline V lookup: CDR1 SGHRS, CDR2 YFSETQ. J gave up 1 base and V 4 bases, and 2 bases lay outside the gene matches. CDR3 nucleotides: TGCGCCAGCAGCCGGGGACTAGCGGGAGGCACAGATACGCAGTATTTT. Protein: CASSRGLAGGTDTQYF.

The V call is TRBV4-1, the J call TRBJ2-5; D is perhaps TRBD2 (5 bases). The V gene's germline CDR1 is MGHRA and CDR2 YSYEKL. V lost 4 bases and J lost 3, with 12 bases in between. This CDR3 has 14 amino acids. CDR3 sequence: CASSPPLREETQYF. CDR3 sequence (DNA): TGCGCCAGCAGCCCCCCCCTGCGGGAAGAGACCCAGTACTTC.

The CDR3 region is CASSKGQAGGKETQYF. DNA of the CDR3: TGTGCCAGCAGTAAAGGACAGGCGGGGGGGAAAGAGACCCAGTACTTC. V gene TRBV6-1 combines with J gene TRBJ2-5; 9 bases fit TRBD2. The CDR3 covers 16 residues. Germline V lookup: CDR1 MNHNS, CDR2 SASEGT. The trim removed 5 bases at V and 3 bases at J, leaving 10 bases unmatched.

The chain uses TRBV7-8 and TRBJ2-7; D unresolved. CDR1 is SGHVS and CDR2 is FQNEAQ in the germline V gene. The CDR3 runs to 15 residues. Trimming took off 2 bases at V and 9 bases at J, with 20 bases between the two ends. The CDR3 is CASSLNPRESAAQYF. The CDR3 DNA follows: TGTGCCAGCAGCTTAAACCCTAGAGAGTCCGCGGCGCAGTACTTC.

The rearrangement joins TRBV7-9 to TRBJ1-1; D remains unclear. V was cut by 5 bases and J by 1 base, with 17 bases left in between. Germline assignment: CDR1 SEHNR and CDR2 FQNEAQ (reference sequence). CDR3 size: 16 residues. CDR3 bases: TGTGCCAGCAGCAAAAATCAACAGCTGAGGAACACTGAAGCTTTCTTT. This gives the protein CASSKNQQLRNTEAFF.